This is a list of T cell receptor beta chains from one sample in a study of blood T cells in healthy people across ages. TCRdb processed the 5' RACE reads anew with MiXCR; each CDR3 protein has one entry. The sample carries approximately 810,000 distinct CDR3 sequences, about 30% recorded once. The sample taken for sequencing was blood. Source of these receptors: a woman aged 80 or over in good health. Each CDR3 is given with its conserved first and last residue. A D gene is named only where the DNA matches it firmly. Size is stated for part of the rows, as once, few or many counts, or as a class when the clone is expanded.

clone size | J gene | D gene | V gene | CDR3 protein | CDR3 DNA
many | TRBJ2-3 | TRBD2 | TRBV7-2 | CASSSRLARDTQYF | TGTGCCAGCAGCTCCCGACTAGCAAGAGATACGCAGTATTTT
many | TRBJ2-5 | - | TRBV15 | CATSRETAQKTQYF | TGTGCCACCAGCAGAGAAACAGCTCAGAAGACCCAGTACTTC
few | TRBJ1-5 | - | TRBV9 | CASSVGGNGNQPQHF | TGTGCCAGCAGCGTAGGAGGGAATGGCAATCAGCCCCAGCATTTT
few | TRBJ2-1 | - | TRBV20-1 | CSANRLVTNRNEQFF | TGCAGTGCTAACCGACTAGTCACGAATCGGAATGAGCAGTTCTTC
- | TRBJ2-3 | - | TRBV5-4 | CANSPGVASTDTQYF | TGTGCCAACAGCCCCGGAGTAGCTTCCACAGATACGCAGTATTTT
- | TRBJ2-2 | - | TRBV7-2 | CASSLDAGGELFF | TGTGCCAGCAGCTTAGATGCGGGCGGGGAGCTGTTTTTT
many | TRBJ2-3 | - | TRBV7-9 | CASSLRGRGDTQYF | TGTGCCAGCAGCTTAAGGGGACGGGGAGATACGCAGTATTTT
many | TRBJ2-6 | - | TRBV6-2/TRBV6-3 | CASSYYGGTGANVLTF | TGTGCCAGCAGTTATTATGGGGGAACTGGGGCCAACGTCCTGACTTTC
- | TRBJ1-4 | - | TRBV4-1 | CASSQAQIEKLFF | TGCGCCAGCAGCCAAGCCCAGATAGAAAAACTGTTTTTT
many | TRBJ2-1 | TRBD2 | TRBV6-5 | CASTPGGASYNEQFF | TGTGCCAGCACCCCCGGGGGGGCCTCCTACAATGAGCAGTTCTTC
- | TRBJ2-7 | TRBD2 | TRBV6-5 | CASRTGGRLYNEQYF | TGTGCCAGCAGAACGGGGGGGCGGTTGTACAATGAGCAGTACTTC
few | TRBJ1-6 | TRBD1 | TRBV20-1 | CSANHRGANNSPLHF | TGCAGTGCCAACCACAGGGGAGCGAATAATTCACCCCTCCACTTT
- | TRBJ1-5 | - | TRBV7-2 | CASSLGTKTRTQPQHF | TGTGCCAGCAGCTTAGGTACCAAAACACGGACTCAGCCCCAGCATTTT
many | TRBJ2-7 | TRBD2 | TRBV28 | CATTLTGTSNEQYF | TGTGCCACCACACTTACCGGGACTAGCAACGAGCAGTACTTC
- | TRBJ1-1 | - | TRBV30 | CAWSVGLTGQNTEAFF | TGTGCCTGGAGCGTGGGCCTCACAGGACAGAACACTGAAGCTTTCTTT
- | TRBJ1-1 | - | TRBV29-1 | CSVRGERAEAFF | TGCAGCGTTAGAGGGGAAAGGGCTGAAGCTTTCTTT
many | TRBJ1-2 | TRBD1 | TRBV20-1 | CSAPLIDRDYGYTF | TGCAGTGCTCCGCTTATCGACAGGGACTATGGCTACACCTTC
many | TRBJ1-6 | - | TRBV6-2/TRBV6-3 | CASSYMGRQGNSPLHF | TGTGCCAGCAGTTACATGGGGCGACAAGGGAATTCACCCCTCCACTTT
- | TRBJ1-1 | TRBD1 | TRBV6-6 | CASRSGQGKAFF | TGTGCCAGCAGATCGGGACAGGGGAAAGCTTTCTTT
- | TRBJ2-4 | - | TRBV3-1 | CASSQDFPVGAGNIQYF | TGTGCCAGCAGCCAAGATTTCCCGGTAGGGGCTGGAAACATTCAGTACTTC
- | TRBJ2-3 | TRBD2 | TRBV20-1 | CSARGASGNPDTQYF | TGCAGTGCTAGAGGGGCTAGCGGGAACCCAGATACGCAGTATTTT
- | TRBJ1-1 | - | TRBV19 | CASSMRQGGFEAFF | TGTGCCAGTAGTATGAGGCAGGGCGGATTTGAAGCTTTCTTT
- | TRBJ1-2 | - | TRBV30 | CAWSSLAGTKNNYGYTF | TGTGCCTGGAGTTCCCTTGCCGGGACAAAAAATAACTATGGCTACACCTTC
many | TRBJ2-1 | TRBD2 | TRBV3-1 | CASSQDPSGARNEQFF | TGTGCCAGCAGCCAAGATCCCAGCGGGGCCCGCAATGAGCAGTTCTTC
- | TRBJ2-7 | TRBD2 | TRBV3-1 | CASSPSSGGLTYEQYF | TGTGCCAGCAGCCCCTCTAGCGGGGGGCTCACCTACGAGCAGTACTTC